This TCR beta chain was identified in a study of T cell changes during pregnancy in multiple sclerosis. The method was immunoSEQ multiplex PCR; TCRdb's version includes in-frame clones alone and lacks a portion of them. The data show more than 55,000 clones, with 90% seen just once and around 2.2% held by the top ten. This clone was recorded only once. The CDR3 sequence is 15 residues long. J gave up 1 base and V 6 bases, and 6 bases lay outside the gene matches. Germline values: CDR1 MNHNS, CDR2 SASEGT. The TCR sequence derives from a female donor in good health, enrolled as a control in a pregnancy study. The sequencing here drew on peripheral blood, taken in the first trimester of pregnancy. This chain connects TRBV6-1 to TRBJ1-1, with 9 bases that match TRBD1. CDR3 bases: TGTGCCAGCAGCCACCCGGGACAGGGGAACACTGAAGCTTTCTTT. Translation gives CASSHPGQGNTEAFF.